Below, one TCR beta chain is given with its context. TCRdb's copy holds only in-frame clones and misses some; the assay was immunoSEQ multiplex PCR. The sample lists about 97,000 clones; roughly 91% were seen once. Trimming took 3 bases from V and 5 from J, leaving 25 bases between them. CDR3 length: 18 residues. Germline V gives CDR1 SNHLY, CDR2 FYNNEI. This entry comes from a study of T cell responses to AZD1222 COVID-19 vaccine. This chain connects TRBV2 to TRBJ1-1; TRBD1 might be the D (6 bases). The source is an adult in good health. The sequencing here drew on peripheral blood, taken on day 0 of AZD1222 vaccination. CDR3 sequence (DNA): TGTGCCAGCAGTGACCTAAGTTGGGACACCCCTTTCTTAACTGAAGCTTTCTTT. Protein product: CASSDLSWDTPFLTEAFF. The full variable domain, with the rest looked up from reference TRBV2 and TRBJ1-1, is EPEVTQTPSHQVTQMGQEVILRCVPISNHLYFYWYRQILGQKVEFLVSFYNNEISEKSEIFDDQFSVERPDGSNFTLKIRSTKLEDSAMYFCASSDLSWDTPFLTEAFFGQGTRLTVV.